This TCR beta chain was profiled in a study of CD8+ T cells in alopecia areata. Background on the study: Tofacitinib therapy lasting 6 to 18 months was followed by 6 months off drug.

Treatment given: oral pan-JAK inhibitor, 5-10 mg twice daily. Germline trimming cut 6 bases from V and 4 bases from J; bases unmatched to any gene: 3. Germline V lookup: CDR1 MNHEY, CDR2 SVGAGI. The CDR3 extends over 13 amino acids. Findings of the study overall: Expanded CD8+ clones among the top 100, as well as scalp clonality, were significantly decreased by tofacitinib. Sequences from scalp samples also cover resident alphabeta T cells of normal skin.

RNA extraction and reverse transcription yielded cDNA as sequencing template. Profiling relied on immunoSEQ multiplex PCR, and the TCRdb table lists in-frame clones only, not all of them. The table includes some 200,000 clones, roughly 64% detected once. Of note for this clone: Its specificity is unknown.

The V gene is TRBV6-5, the J gene TRBJ2-1; 7 bases align to TRBD2. The source is a human donor with alopecia areata. The source was CD4+ T cells sorted from blood, collected at week 24, from a patient treated with tofacitinib. For the CDR3, the DNA is TGTGCCAGCAGCCTACTAGCGTACAATGAGCAGTTCTTC. Translated: CASSLLAYNEQFF.